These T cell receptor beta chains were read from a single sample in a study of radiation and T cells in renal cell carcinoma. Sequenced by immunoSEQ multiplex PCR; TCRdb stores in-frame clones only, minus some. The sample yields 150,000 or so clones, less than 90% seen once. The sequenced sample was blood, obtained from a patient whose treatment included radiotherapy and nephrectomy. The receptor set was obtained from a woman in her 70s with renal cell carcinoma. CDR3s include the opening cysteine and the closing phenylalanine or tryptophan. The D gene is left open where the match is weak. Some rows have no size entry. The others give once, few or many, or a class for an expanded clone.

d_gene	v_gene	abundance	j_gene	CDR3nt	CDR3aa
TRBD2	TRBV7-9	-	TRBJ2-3	TGTGCCAGCAGCTCAACTCTAGCGGGGACTCGCACAGATACGCAGTATTTT	CASSSTLAGTRTDTQYF
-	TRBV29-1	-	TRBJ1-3	TGCAACTCTCGGGCCACCATATATTTT	CNSRATIYF
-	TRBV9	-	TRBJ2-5	TGTGCCAGCAGCGTAGAGGGTACGCTCGGGGAGACCCAGTACTTC	CASSVEGTLGETQYF
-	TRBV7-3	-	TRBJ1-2	TGTGCCAGCAGCTTAAGCAGGGCGCAGGCAGACTATGGCTACACCTTC	CASSLSRAQADYGYTF
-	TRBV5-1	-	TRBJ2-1	TGCGCCAGCAGCTGGGGCGGGTCATCCCACAATGAGCAGTTCTTC	CASSWGGSSHNEQFF
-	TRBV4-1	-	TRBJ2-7	TGCGCCAGCAGCCAAGCACCGTCGGGCTACGAGCAGTACTTC	CASSQAPSGYEQYF
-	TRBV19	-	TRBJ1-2	TGTGCCAGTAGTACCCAGGGATCCGGGGCCTATGGCTACACCTTC	CASSTQGSGAYGYTF
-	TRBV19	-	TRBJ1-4	TGTGCCAGTACTGCGGGGGGCCCTACTAATGAAAAACTGTTTTTT	CASTAGGPTNEKLFF
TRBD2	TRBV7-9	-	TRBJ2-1	TGTGCCAGCAGCTTAGTAGCTAGCGGGGGTGGTGAGCAGTTCTTC	CASSLVASGGGEQFF
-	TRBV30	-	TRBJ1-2	TGTGCCTGGAGCAGCCACCAGAGGACCCGTGAGGGCGCGAGGGGCTACACCTTC	CAWSSHQRTREGARGYTF
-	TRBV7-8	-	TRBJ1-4	TGTGCCAGCAGCTTAGCCCCGAGGGGAGGGGTCGAAAAACTGTTTTTT	CASSLAPRGGVEKLFF
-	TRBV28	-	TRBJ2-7	TGTGCCAGCAGTCCAGGGGGGGCCTACGAGCAGTACTTC	CASSPGGAYEQYF
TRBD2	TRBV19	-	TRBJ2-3	TGTGCCAGTAGTCCACTAGCGGGGGCTAGCACAGATACGCAGTATTTT	CASSPLAGASTDTQYF
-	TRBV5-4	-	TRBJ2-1	TGTGCCAGCAGCTTACCGGGGTACAATGAGCAGTTCTTC	CASSLPGYNEQFF
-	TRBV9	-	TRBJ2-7	TGTGCCAGCAGCGCTGGGATTACCTACGAGCAGTACTTC	CASSAGITYEQYF
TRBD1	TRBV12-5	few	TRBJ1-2	TGTGCTAGTGGTTTGGAACCCAAGGACAGGGGGCGCCCCTATGGCTACACCTTC	CASGLEPKDRGRPYGYTF
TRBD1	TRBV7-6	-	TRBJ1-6	TGTGCCAGCAGCTCTCGACAGGGCGGCAATTCACCCCTCCACTTT	CASSSRQGGNSPLHF
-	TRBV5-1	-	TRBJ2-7	TGCGCCAGCAGCCTACGTTTCGGGGGGCCGTCCTACGAGCAGTACTTC	CASSLRFGGPSYEQYF
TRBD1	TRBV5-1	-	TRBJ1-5	TGCGCCAGCAGCTTCGGGACAGGGGCGAGCAATCAGCCCCAGCATTTT	CASSFGTGASNQPQHF
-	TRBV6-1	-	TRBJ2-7	TGTGCCAGCCACAGGTCCACCTACGAGCAGTACTTC	CASHRSTYEQYF
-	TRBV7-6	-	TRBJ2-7	TGTGCCAGCAGCTTAGCGGTTCCAGGGGCATTCGGGTACGAGCAGTACTTC	CASSLAVPGAFGYEQYF
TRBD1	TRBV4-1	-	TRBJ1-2	TGCGCCAGCAGCCAAGTAACAGGGGCGGGTGGTGGCTACACCTTC	CASSQVTGAGGGYTF
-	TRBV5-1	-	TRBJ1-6	TGCGCCAGCAGCTTAGGGTTGGCGGGTTCACCCCTCCACTTT	CASSLGLAGSPLHF
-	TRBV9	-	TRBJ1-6	TGTGCCAGCAGCGTAACCGGGTCCTATAATTCACCCCTCCACTTT	CASSVTGSYNSPLHF